The rows below give T cell receptor beta chains drawn from one sample of a study of blood T cell repertoires in COVID-19. Some clones are missing from TCRdb's copy, which holds only in-frame ones; the method was immunoSEQ multiplex PCR. The sample carries about 260,000 clones, about 88% recorded once. The sequencing input was peripheral blood. The receptors were gathered from a woman aged 55-75 years with COVID-19, enrolled during active disease. Each CDR3 is given with its conserved first and last residue. The order of the fields is V gene, J gene, CDR3 protein.

TRBV6-2/TRBV6-3	TRBJ2-7	CASSYIADDYEQYF
TRBV6-5	TRBJ1-1	CASRVSVTTEAFF
TRBV5-1	TRBJ1-1	CASSLGTGGSEAFF
TRBV27	TRBJ1-1	CATRRGQQNTEAFF
TRBV7-8	TRBJ1-5	CASSLAGASNQPQHF
TRBV5-8	TRBJ1-4	CAGTGGRTTNEKLFF
TRBV18	TRBJ1-6	CASSPTLRRGVGNSPLHF
TRBV12-3/TRBV12-4	TRBJ1-5	CASSSNGYQPQHF
TRBV19	TRBJ2-3	CASGGQYTDTQYF
TRBV25-1	TRBJ2-7	CASSDYVYEQYF
TRBV24-1	TRBJ2-7	CATSLQGQEQYF
TRBV27	TRBJ2-1	CASSPRAGGNSYNEQFF
TRBV28	TRBJ1-5	CASSPGQVRSQHF
TRBV28	TRBJ1-1	CASSYPGQGTGEAFF
TRBV11-1	TRBJ2-5	CASSSQMPGAETQYF
TRBV7-2	TRBJ2-3	CASSPQAGSPDTQYF
TRBV7-9	TRBJ2-2	CASSVLAGGPGTGELFF
TRBV7-9	TRBJ1-4	CASSPGGPGDEKLFF
TRBV14	TRBJ2-1	CASSPLAGGPNEQFF
TRBV7-2	TRBJ1-5	CASSSGQGEGTPQHF
TRBV7-2	TRBJ2-2	CASSPAPVPKWRTGELFF
TRBV7-3	TRBJ1-3	CASSLRPGGNTIYF
TRBV3-1/TRBV3-2	TRBJ2-1	CASSQDPWGGEQFF
TRBV19	TRBJ1-4	CASSKEILREKLFF
TRBV5-1	TRBJ2-3	CASSSLATDTQYF
TRBV7-2	TRBJ1-1	CASSPLQVMNTEAFF
TRBV5-4	TRBJ1-6	CASTSGQINSPLHF
TRBV6-2/TRBV6-3	TRBJ1-6	CASSYPQGGSDDSPLHF
TRBV13	TRBJ2-7	CASSYALGEARYF
TRBV14	TRBJ1-2	CASSQVRGGYGYTF
TRBV21-1	TRBJ1-2	CASSKGSRGYGYTF
TRBV5-6	TRBJ2-3	CASSGTGGGDTQYF
TRBV5-4	TRBJ2-7	CASSLEGQGFRSYEQYF
TRBV7-2	TRBJ2-7	CASSLELRSSYEQYF
TRBV28	TRBJ1-4	CASSSPGQGYEKLFF
TRBV6-2/TRBV6-3	TRBJ1-1	CASSYPAGAEAFF
TRBV7-9	TRBJ1-1	CASSLVGTQNTEAFF
TRBV6-2/TRBV6-3	TRBJ2-2	CASSSLVLAGVSGELFF
TRBV6-5	TRBJ2-1	CATRGLGSYNEQFF
TRBV30	TRBJ1-5	CAWSAMTPNQPQHF
TRBV9	TRBJ1-6	CASSASSTGVSPLHF
TRBV28	TRBJ2-3	CASSWGLSTDTQYF
TRBV9	TRBJ2-5	CASSVEAGGSAQYF
TRBV24-1	TRBJ2-1	CATRDFNEQFF
TRBV20-1	TRBJ1-3	CSASQTVSGNTIYF
TRBV1	TRBJ2-7	CTSSQEAAQYEQYF
TRBV4-3	TRBJ1-1	CASSQDSLVAEAFF
TRBV7-2	TRBJ1-3	CASSPGVGNTIYF
TRBV5-1	TRBJ2-1	CASSSGTSGKNEQFF
TRBV20-1	TRBJ2-3	CSASRGPDTDTQYF